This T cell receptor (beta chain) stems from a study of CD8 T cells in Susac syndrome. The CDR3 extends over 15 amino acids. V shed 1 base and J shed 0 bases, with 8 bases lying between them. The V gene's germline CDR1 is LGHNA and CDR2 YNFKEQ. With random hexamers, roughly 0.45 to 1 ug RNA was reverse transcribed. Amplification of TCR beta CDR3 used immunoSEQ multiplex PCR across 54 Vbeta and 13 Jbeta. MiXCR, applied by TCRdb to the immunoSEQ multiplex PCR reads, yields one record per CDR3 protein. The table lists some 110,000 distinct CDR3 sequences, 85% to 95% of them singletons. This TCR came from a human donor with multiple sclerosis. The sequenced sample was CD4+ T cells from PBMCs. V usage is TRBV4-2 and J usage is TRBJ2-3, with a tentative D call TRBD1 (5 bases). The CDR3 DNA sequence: TGTGCCAGCAGCCAAGTAGACAGCAGCACAGATACGCAGTATTTT. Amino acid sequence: CASSQVDSSTDTQYF.